This T cell receptor (beta chain) comes out of a study of T cells in Graves' hyperthyroidism and ophthalmopathy. Study observations and caveats: Most thyroid clonotypes expanded above 0.001 appeared in blood too.

Turning to this clonotype: No antigen is known for it.

The CDR3 is made up of 12 amino acids. The V gene's germline CDR1 is MDHEN and CDR2 SYDVKM. Trimming shortened V by 6 bases and J by 12 bases, and 15 bases separated the two germline ends. Patients aged 18 to 65 had newly diagnosed hyperthyroidism lasting under 2 months. Patients having uncontrolled infection, another autoimmune disease, pregnancy or lactation were not included. PBMCs were collected from an approximately 9.2 ml volume of fresh peripheral blood. Using RNA transcripts as the source, TCR beta CDR3 regions were amplified. RT-PCR in the first round (using the HTBI primer set) targeted the TCR CDR3. TCRdb fed the multiplex PCR reads into MiXCR, producing one record per CDR3 protein. The table has some 740,000 distinct CDR3 sequences, 14% seen once.

Input material: blood. The sequence was obtained from a woman younger than 35 with Graves' hyperthyroidism. V is TRBV28 and J is TRBJ2-1; TRBD1 might be the D (6 bases). The DNA of the CDR3 is TGTGCCAGCAGCACAATGGGGGCCCGGCAGTTCTTC. Protein: CASSTMGARQFF. The full variable domain, its missing parts supplied by reference TRBV28 and TRBJ2-1, is DVKVTQSSRYLVKRTGEKVFLECVQDMDHENMFWYRQDPGLGLRLIYFSYDVKMKEKGDIPEGYSVSREKKERFSLILESASTNQTSMYLCASSTMGARQFFGPGTRLTVL.